This is a list of T cell receptor beta chains from one sample in a study of blood T cell repertoires in COVID-19. TCRdb keeps only in-frame clones here, not all; method: immunoSEQ multiplex PCR. The profile shows hundreds of thousands of clones, 86% of them singletons. Sequencing used PBMCs or T cells enriched from blood (not recorded which). The origin of the receptors is a woman aged 50 to 60 who had recovered from COVID-19. Each CDR3 is given with its conserved first and last residue. The D gene is left open where the match is weak. Clone size appears in some rows only: once, few, many, or a class for an expanded clone.

V	size	D	J	CDR3
TRBV15	.	TRBD1	TRBJ2-3	CATSRNLGQGDTQYF
TRBV11-2	.	.	TRBJ1-5	CASSLDSGQPQHF
TRBV4-1	.	TRBD1	TRBJ1-1	CASSQELRTGPQNTEAFF
TRBV18	.	TRBD1	TRBJ1-4	CASSPPGGQLRATNEKLFF
TRBV5-1	.	.	TRBJ2-7	CASSLYRTSGTSYEQYF
TRBV21-1	.	.	TRBJ1-2	CAPPGQGSGYTF
TRBV7-2	.	.	TRBJ2-7	CASSLASTGDYEQYF
TRBV27	.	.	TRBJ2-7	CASSFRGRDSYEQYF
TRBV7-3	.	TRBD2	TRBJ2-1	CASSLGLAGGASYNEQFF
TRBV10-2	.	TRBD2	TRBJ2-5	CASSFGLAEETQYF
TRBV7-9	.	.	TRBJ1-1	CASSLQGLMNTEAFF
TRBV7-2	.	TRBD1	TRBJ1-2	CASSLGFEGARNGYTF
TRBV9	.	TRBD2	TRBJ2-1	CASSVASGYNEQFF
TRBV27	.	TRBD2	TRBJ2-7	CASSQRASGSSYEQYF
TRBV12-3/TRBV12-4	many	.	TRBJ1-2	CASSFTANYGYTF
TRBV5-6	once	.	TRBJ2-3	CASSQAGDTQYF
TRBV5-6	few	TRBD1	TRBJ1-6	CASSTDQGARHHF
TRBV2	.	.	TRBJ2-5	CASSPDRLEAQYF
TRBV2	.	.	TRBJ1-2	CASSDNNYGYTF
TRBV4-1	.	.	TRBJ1-6	CASSQASQGYGSPLHF
TRBV6-2/TRBV6-3	few	TRBD2	TRBJ2-3	CASSAGGTDTQYF
TRBV28	.	TRBD2	TRBJ2-2	CASKPAGFTGELFF
TRBV6-1	.	TRBD2	TRBJ2-7	CASSDSLAEPSYEQYF
TRBV6-5	.	.	TRBJ1-3	CAARPGRAGNTIYF
TRBV12-3/TRBV12-4	.	.	TRBJ1-6	CASSLQNSPLHF
TRBV10-2	.	.	TRBJ1-3	CASSRDSSGNTIYF
TRBV6-1	.	.	TRBJ2-4	CASSEEGAKNIQYF
TRBV3-1/TRBV3-2	.	TRBD1	TRBJ1-3	CASSLAGQGSGNTIYF
TRBV27	once	TRBD1	TRBJ2-2	CASSLTKVGQGGTGELFF
TRBV14	.	.	TRBJ1-1	CASSHGPEAFF
TRBV14	.	.	TRBJ1-1	CASSHTTNTEAFF
TRBV1	.	.	TRBJ2-7	CTSSQDPSGGAYEQYF
TRBV5-1	.	.	TRBJ1-1	CASSRQGANTEAFF
TRBV19	.	.	TRBJ2-7	CASSIEANAYEQYF
TRBV4-1	.	.	TRBJ1-1	CASSQERGSNTEAFF
TRBV10-2	.	TRBD1	TRBJ1-1	CASSAQGGTEAFF
TRBV6-5	.	TRBD1	TRBJ2-7	CASSADRGPNYEQYF
TRBV28	.	.	TRBJ1-1	CASSQTPNTEAFF
TRBV6-4	.	.	TRBJ1-2	CASSDSGGARGYTF
TRBV9	few	.	TRBJ2-7	CASSVDGNVYEQYF
TRBV28	.	TRBD2	TRBJ2-7	CASSLGRGTSGATYEQYF
TRBV5-1	.	.	TRBJ1-4	CASSSEGAPTNEKLFF
TRBV21-1	.	.	TRBJ1-2	CASVNGGKGYTF
TRBV6-2/TRBV6-3	.	TRBD2	TRBJ2-1	CASSLLAAGYNEQFF
TRBV3-1/TRBV3-2	.	.	TRBJ1-1	CASSQDRAAFF
TRBV2	.	.	TRBJ2-1	CASTGGKSYNEQFF
TRBV24-1	.	TRBD2	TRBJ2-1	CATSDPSGRIHEQFF
TRBV7-2	.	TRBD2	TRBJ2-7	CASSSWTRPYEQYF
TRBV12-3/TRBV12-4	.	.	TRBJ1-1	CASSLGDIGTAFF
TRBV5-1	.	.	TRBJ2-2	CASSFLDRKDTGELFF
TRBV19	.	.	TRBJ2-5	CASRLQGGRETQYF